This is a list of T cell receptor beta chains from one sample in a study of T cells in Graves' hyperthyroidism and ophthalmopathy. TCRdb itself ran the multiplex PCR reads through MiXCR, one entry per CDR3 protein. The sample carries a few hundred thousand distinct CDR3 sequences, roughly 15% recorded once. The sample consisted of blood. These receptors originate from a woman aged 60 to 75 with Graves' ophthalmopathy. The conserved cysteine and the conserved F or W are not part of the CDR3 here. Fields, in order: V gene, CDR3 protein.

V gene: TRBV11-2; CDR3 protein: ASSLGGERSEQF
V gene: TRBV2; CDR3 protein: ASSEHGISGNTDTQY
V gene: TRBV20-1; CDR3 protein: SAREPGYDTQY
V gene: TRBV24-1; CDR3 protein: ATSGGVAGGSYEQY
V gene: TRBV5-1; CDR3 protein: ASSFGTTNEKLF
V gene: TRBV3-1; CDR3 protein: ASSQGGTYNEQF
V gene: TRBV12-5; CDR3 protein: ASAQGVDRGHETQF
V gene: TRBV6-1; CDR3 protein: ASSSTSGSIYEQY
V gene: TRBV20-1; CDR3 protein: SAQQGSSTDTQY
V gene: TRBV20-1; CDR3 protein: SARALAGGTDTQY
V gene: TRBV29-1; CDR3 protein: SVARRGNEKLF
V gene: TRBV6-6; CDR3 protein: ASSYSTGSPLH
V gene: TRBV11-2; CDR3 protein: ASSPPPDTQY
V gene: TRBV2; CDR3 protein: ASGGGSSYNEQF
V gene: TRBV3-1; CDR3 protein: ASSQGTSGKETQY
V gene: TRBV4-1; CDR3 protein: ASSRGGAETQY
V gene: TRBV30; CDR3 protein: AWRGQFSGNTIY
V gene: TRBV19; CDR3 protein: ASGNRQGGYEQY
V gene: TRBV2; CDR3 protein: ASRPGLAGGPRNEQF
V gene: TRBV30; CDR3 protein: AWSPSQEQF
V gene: TRBV3-1; CDR3 protein: ASSQVETGKNTGELF
V gene: TRBV9; CDR3 protein: ASSVGLQGVTDTQY
V gene: TRBV5-1; CDR3 protein: ASSLADVNNNEQF
V gene: TRBV7-9; CDR3 protein: ASSREAGAVYNEQF
V gene: TRBV5-1; CDR3 protein: ASSPLAGGGGEQF
V gene: TRBV5-1; CDR3 protein: ASRLLTVGNEQF
V gene: TRBV18; CDR3 protein: ASSSQGVNEKLF
V gene: TRBV3-1; CDR3 protein: ASSQVPDNSYEQY
V gene: TRBV5-5; CDR3 protein: ASTPGTEQF
V gene: TRBV27; CDR3 protein: ASSLNGNPYEQY
V gene: TRBV27; CDR3 protein: ASSRRGGTYEQY
V gene: TRBV24-1; CDR3 protein: ATSKQAGGNTGELF
V gene: TRBV5-1; CDR3 protein: ASSLISLAGDEQF
V gene: TRBV5-1; CDR3 protein: ASSHTGEQF
V gene: TRBV6-1; CDR3 protein: ASNEELAGGEELF
V gene: TRBV7-9; CDR3 protein: ASSSVRGGQETQY
V gene: TRBV6-1; CDR3 protein: ATGRAETQY
V gene: TRBV6-1; CDR3 protein: ASSEDYEQY
V gene: TRBV11-2; CDR3 protein: ASSLVWGYQETQY
V gene: TRBV27; CDR3 protein: ASSLSHQTEAF